This T cell receptor (beta chain) was retrieved from a study of PD-1 blockade in classical Hodgkin lymphoma. TCRdb keeps only in-frame clones here, not all; method: immunoSEQ multiplex PCR. The table records approximately 150,000 clones, nearly 80% of them present only once. CDR3 length: 16 residues. V shed 3 bases, J shed 3 bases, and the junction held 5 bases outside the gene matches. CDR1 is MDHEN and CDR2 is SYDVKM in the germline V gene. Study-wide results and limits: Newly diagnosed and completely responding patients shared comparable baseline diversity. After ASCT, patients who started nivolumab under 1 year later were excluded.

Each patient's relapse followed autologous stem cell transplantation, and brentuximab vedotin exposure varied. Concerning this clone: The antigen is unknown.

The chain joins TRBV28 to TRBJ2-1, with TRBD2 identical over 10 bases. Sequenced material: peripheral blood mononuclear cells (PBMCs), taken before the second cycle of nivolumab. The clonotype was recovered from a human donor with classical Hodgkin lymphoma. DNA of the CDR3: TGTGCCAGCAGTTTGACTAGCGGGTGGGACTACAATGAGCAGTTCTTC. This gives the protein CASSLTSGWDYNEQFF. Drawing the rest from reference TRBV28 and TRBJ2-1, the complete variable domain is DVKVTQSSRYLVKRTGEKVFLECVQDMDHENMFWYRQDPGLGLRLIYFSYDVKMKEKGDIPEGYSVSREKKERFSLILESASTNQTSMYLCASSLTSGWDYNEQFFGPGTRLTVL.